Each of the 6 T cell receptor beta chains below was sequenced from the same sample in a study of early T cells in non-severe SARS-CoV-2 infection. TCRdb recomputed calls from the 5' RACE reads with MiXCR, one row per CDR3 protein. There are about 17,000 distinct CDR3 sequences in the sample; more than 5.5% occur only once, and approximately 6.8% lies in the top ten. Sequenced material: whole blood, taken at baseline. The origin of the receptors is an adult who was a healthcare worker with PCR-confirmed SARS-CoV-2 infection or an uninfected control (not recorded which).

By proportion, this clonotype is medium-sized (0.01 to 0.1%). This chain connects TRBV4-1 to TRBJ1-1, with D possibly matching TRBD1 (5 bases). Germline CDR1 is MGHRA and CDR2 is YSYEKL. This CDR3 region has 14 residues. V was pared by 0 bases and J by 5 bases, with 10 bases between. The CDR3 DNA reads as TGCGCCAGCAGCCAAGAATCCTGGGGGACTGAAGCTTTCTTT. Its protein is CASSQESWGTEAFF.

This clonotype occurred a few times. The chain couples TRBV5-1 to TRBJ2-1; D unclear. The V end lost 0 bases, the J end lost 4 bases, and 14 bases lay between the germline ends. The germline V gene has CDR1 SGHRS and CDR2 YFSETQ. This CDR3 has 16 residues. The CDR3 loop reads CASSLALSGYYNEQFF. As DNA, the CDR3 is TGCGCCAGCAGCTTGGCTCTATCGGGCTATTACAATGAGCAGTTCTTC.

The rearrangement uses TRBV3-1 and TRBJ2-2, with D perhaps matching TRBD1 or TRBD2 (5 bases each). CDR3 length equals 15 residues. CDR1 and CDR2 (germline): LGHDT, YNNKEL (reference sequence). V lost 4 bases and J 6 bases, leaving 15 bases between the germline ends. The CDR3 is CASSRGAGGAGELFF. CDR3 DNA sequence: TGTGCCAGCAGCCGAGGGGCAGGCGGTGCCGGGGAGCTGTTTTTT.

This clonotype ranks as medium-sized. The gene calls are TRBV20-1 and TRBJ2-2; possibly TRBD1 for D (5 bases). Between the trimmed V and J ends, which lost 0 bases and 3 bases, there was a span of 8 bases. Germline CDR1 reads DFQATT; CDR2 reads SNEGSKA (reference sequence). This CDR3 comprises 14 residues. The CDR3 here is CSARDFRDTGELFF. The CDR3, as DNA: TGCAGTGCTAGAGATTTCAGGGACACCGGGGAGCTGTTTTTT.

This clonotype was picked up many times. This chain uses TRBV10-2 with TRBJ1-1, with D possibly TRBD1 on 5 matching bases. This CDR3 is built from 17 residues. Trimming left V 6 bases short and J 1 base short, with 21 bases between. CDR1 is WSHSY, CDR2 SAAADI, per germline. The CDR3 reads CASSLPFSGTRNTEAFF. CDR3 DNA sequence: TGCGCCAGCAGCCTACCGTTTTCCGGGACTCGGAACACTGAAGCTTTCTTT.

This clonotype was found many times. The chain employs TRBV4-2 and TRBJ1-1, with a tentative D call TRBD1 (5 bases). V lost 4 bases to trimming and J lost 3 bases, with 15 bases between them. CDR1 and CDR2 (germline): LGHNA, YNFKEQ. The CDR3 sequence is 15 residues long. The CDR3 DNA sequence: TGTGCCAGCAGCCCCCAGGCAGGGAGTTACACTGAAGCTTTCTTT. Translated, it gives CASSPQAGSYTEAFF.